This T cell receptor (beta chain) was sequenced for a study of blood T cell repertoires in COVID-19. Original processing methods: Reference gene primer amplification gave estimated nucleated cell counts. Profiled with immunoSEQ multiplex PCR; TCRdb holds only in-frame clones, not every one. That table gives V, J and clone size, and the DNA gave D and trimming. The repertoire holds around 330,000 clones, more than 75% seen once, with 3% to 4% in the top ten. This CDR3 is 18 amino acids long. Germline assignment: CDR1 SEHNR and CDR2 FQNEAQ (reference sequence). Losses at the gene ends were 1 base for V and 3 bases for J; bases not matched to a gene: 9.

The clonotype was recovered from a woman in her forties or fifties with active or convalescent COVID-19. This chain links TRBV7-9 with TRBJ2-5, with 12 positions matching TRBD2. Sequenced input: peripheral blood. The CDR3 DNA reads TGTGCCAGCAGCTTAGATCCCCGGACTAGCGGGGCTAAAGAGACCCAGTACTTC. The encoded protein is CASSLDPRTSGAKETQYF.